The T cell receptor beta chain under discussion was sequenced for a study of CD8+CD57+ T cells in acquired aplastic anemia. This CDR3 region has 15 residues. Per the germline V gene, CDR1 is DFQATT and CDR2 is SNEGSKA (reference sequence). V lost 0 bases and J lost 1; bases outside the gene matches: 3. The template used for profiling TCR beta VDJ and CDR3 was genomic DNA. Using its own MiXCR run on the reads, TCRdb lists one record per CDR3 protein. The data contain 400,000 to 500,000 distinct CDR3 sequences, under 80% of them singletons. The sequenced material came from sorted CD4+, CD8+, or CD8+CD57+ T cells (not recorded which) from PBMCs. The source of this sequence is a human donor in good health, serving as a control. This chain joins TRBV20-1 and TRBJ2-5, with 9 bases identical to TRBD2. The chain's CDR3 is CSARDLAGLQETQYF. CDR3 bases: TGCAGTGCTAGAGACCTAGCGGGGCTCCAAGAGACCCAGTACTTC.